The next 30 T cell receptor beta chains were all read from a single sample in a study of Graves' ophthalmopathy and Graves' hyperthyroidism. RNA transcripts were the source from which TCR beta CDR3 regions were amplified. First-round RT-PCR used HTBI primers; second-round multiplex PCR followed. MiXCR, run by TCRdb on the multiplex PCR reads, gives a single entry per CDR3 protein. The data contain approximately 1.2 million distinct CDR3 sequences, less than 45% of them singletons. The specimen sequenced was peripheral blood or thyroid tissue (not recorded which). The source of these receptors is an adult man with Graves' hyperthyroidism.

This clonotype showed up just a few times. The junction and the germline gene differ at one end; a read error may be behind it. CDR3: CASSLIGGGEAMYGHTF. CDR3 DNA sequence: TGTGCCAGCAGCTTAATCGGGGGTGGGGAAGCAATGTATGGCCACACCTTC. This rearrangement joins TRBV11-2 to TRBJ1-2; D perhaps matches TRBD1 (5 bases). The germline V gene encodes CDR1 SGHAT and CDR2 FQNNGV. This CDR3 is built from 17 residues. Supplemented by reference TRBV11-2 and TRBJ1-2, the full variable domain reads EAGVAQSPRYKIIEKRQSVAFWCNPISGHATLYWYQQILGQGPKLLIQFQNNGVVDDSQLPKDRFSAERLKGVDSTLKIQPAKLEDSAVYLCASSLIGGGEAMYGHTFGSGTRLTVV.

In regard to this clonotype: A much larger clone lies one base from this, so it may be a read error. V and J are TRBV7-9 and TRBJ2-2; D possibly corresponds to TRBD2 (5 bases). Germline CDR1 and CDR2: SEHNR and FQNEAQ (reference sequence). The CDR3 covers 15 residues. CDR3 DNA sequence: TGTGCCAGCAGCTCCCTACTACCGAACACCGGGGAGCTGCTTTTT. This sequence encodes CASSSLLPNTGELLF. The entire variable domain, with the rest obtained from reference TRBV7-9 and TRBJ2-2, is as follows: DTGVSQNPRHKITKRGQNVTFRCDPISEHNRLYWYRQTLGQGPEFLTYFQNEAQLEKSRLLSDRFSAERPKGSFSTLEIQRTEQGDSAMYLCASSSLLPNTGELLFGEGSRLTVL.

With respect to this clonotype: A junction end diverges from the germline sequence, so it may reflect a read error. The J gene is TRBJ1-3, the V gene TRBV12-3 or TRBV12-4, with no clear D. The CDR3 is 16 residues long. The CDR3 region has the DNA TGTGCCAGCAGTTTAAGTGTTGTCGACTCTGGAAACACCACATATTTT. Its protein product is CASSLSVVDSGNTTYF.

This clonotype was seen only a few times. The chain combines TRBV20-1 with TRBJ2-7, with 9 bases lining up with TRBD1. The CDR3 spans 13 residues. V lost 4 bases, J lost 3 bases, and 4 bases stayed unmatched. Germline CDR1 is DFQATT and CDR2 is SNEGSKA (reference sequence). As DNA, the CDR3 is TGCAGTGCTACCGGGACAGGGATCTACGAGCAGTACTTC. This sequence encodes CSATGTGIYEQYF.

The V call is TRBV20-1, the J call TRBJ1-5; TRBD1 matches at 10 bases. V lost 6 bases, J lost 14 bases, and 10 bases stayed unmatched. The CDR3 sequence is 12 residues long. Per germline, CDR1 DFQATT and CDR2 SNEGSKA (reference sequence). The CDR3 coding sequence is TGCAGTGCCTTGACAGGGGGCGGCTACGAGCATTTT. Translation gives CSALTGGGYEHF.

This clonotype was counted ten times or more. This chain joins TRBV4-2 and TRBJ1-2, with D unresolved. The V end lost 3 bases, the J end lost 3 bases, and 5 bases lay between the germline ends. The germline CDR1 and CDR2 sequences are LGHNA and YNFKEQ. This CDR3 region has 12 residues. CDR3 nucleotide sequence: TGTGCCAGCAGCCAGGAGGACTATGGCTACACCTTC. Its translation: CASSQEDYGYTF.

This clonotype appeared a few times. The V call is TRBV4-1, the J call TRBJ2-5, with 9 bases that match TRBD1. The V and J ends lost 4 bases and 3 bases, in that order; junction bases with no gene match: 12. CDR1 is MGHRA, CDR2 YSYEKL, per germline. This CDR3 spans 17 amino acids. CDR3 nucleotide sequence: TGCGCCAGCAGCCCCATCCCCCCCGGGACAGGGAAAGAGACCCAGTACTTC. This gives the protein CASSPIPPGTGKETQYF.

This chain links TRBV4-3 with TRBJ1-1; TRBD1 matches 8 bases. J was trimmed by 1 base and V by 1 base; bases with no gene match: 5. Germline CDR1 LGHNA, CDR2 YSLEER. The CDR3 is 16 amino acids. CDR3 bases: TGCGCCAGCAGCCAAGGAACAGGGGGGCCGAACACTGAAGCTTTCTTT. Its translation: CASSQGTGGPNTEAFF.

This chain connects TRBV6-5 to TRBJ2-7, with D possibly being TRBD1 (5 bases). CDR3 size: 17 residues. V lost 5 bases, J lost 5 bases, and 25 bases lay in between. Germline assignment: CDR1 MNHEY and CDR2 SVGAGI. The DNA of the CDR3 is TGTGCCAGCAGTGACGGCAAGGGGTTTACGACAATAGACGAGCAGTACTTC. It translates to CASSDGKGFTTIDEQYF.

This clonotype was seen many times. The chain recombines TRBV19 with TRBJ2-7; 9 bases match TRBD1. The CDR3 loop spans 14 amino acids. The germline gives CDR1 LNHDA, CDR2 SQIVND (reference sequence). J lost 1 base, V lost 3 bases, and 1 base had no gene match. The CDR3 loop is CASSIGQGSYEQYF. The CDR3 DNA reads as TGTGCCAGTAGTATTGGACAGGGGTCCTACGAGCAGTACTTC.

This chain connects TRBV12-3 or TRBV12-4 to TRBJ2-5; TRBD2 agrees at 7 bases. The CDR3 runs to 11 residues. J was trimmed by 11 bases and V by 5 bases; bases with no gene match: 5. Written as DNA, the CDR3 is TGTGCCAGCAGTCCAGGGACTATGCAGTACTTC. Its translation is CASSPGTMQYF.

In this sample, this clonotype turned up many times. V and J are TRBV20-1 and TRBJ1-5; D is unresolved. V gave up 3 bases and J gave up 0 bases, with 3 bases separating them. This CDR3 spans 12 amino acids. Per the germline V gene, CDR1 is DFQATT and CDR2 is SNEGSKA (reference sequence). CDR3 in amino acids: CSASSSNQPQHF. For the CDR3, the DNA is TGCAGTGCTAGTAGTAGCAATCAGCCCCAGCATTTT.

In this sample, this clonotype turned up once. With a much larger clone just one base away, this may be a read error. The conserved phenylalanine or tryptophan normally closing the CDR3 is absent here, so this likely arose from a read error. The genes are TRBV10-3 and TRBJ1-1, with 8 nucleotides matching TRBD1. Looked up from germline, CDR1 is ENHRY and CDR2 is SYGVKD. The CDR3 extends over 14 amino acids. Trimming cost V 6 bases and J 6 bases; bases outside gene matches: 9. CDR3 nucleotide sequence: TGTGCCATCAGAGAACAGGGGGGTAGGCCTGAAGCTTTCCTT. Protein: CAIREQGGRPEAFL.

This clonotype was picked up many times. The chain links TRBV10-2 to TRBJ1-2; D ambiguous. CDR1 is WSHSY and CDR2 is SAAADI in the germline V gene. CDR3 length: 13 residues. V lost 6 bases to trimming and J lost 1 base, with 9 bases between them. CDR3 nucleotides: TGCGCCAGCAGCGAACAGAGTAACTATGGCTACACCTTC. It yields the protein CASSEQSNYGYTF.

In this sample, this clonotype turned up many times. This CDR3 is CASSPRGAGLPYEQYF. DNA for the CDR3: TGTGCCAGCAGCCCCCGCGGAGCGGGATTACCCTACGAGCAGTACTTC. The rearrangement links TRBV7-2 to TRBJ2-7; 7 bases match TRBD2. Germline lookup yields CDR1 SGHTA and CDR2 FQGNSA. V was clipped by 5 bases and J by 2 bases; unmatched bases: 12. This CDR3 has 16 amino acids.

This clonotype was observed a few times. This chain uses TRBV12-3 or TRBV12-4 with TRBJ1-2, with D unresolved. V lost 3 bases to trimming and J lost 2 bases, with 7 bases between them. The CDR3 runs 13 residues. CDR3 in DNA: TGTGCCAGCAGTTTGCCGGCGAACTATGGCTACACCTTC. Translating gives CASSLPANYGYTF.

This clonotype has a count of ten or more. The chain couples TRBV29-1 to TRBJ2-5, with 7 positions matching TRBD2. Per germline, CDR1 SQVTM and CDR2 ANQGSEA. This CDR3 has 13 amino acids. Germline trimming cut 1 base from V and 7 bases from J; bases unmatched to any gene: 6. The CDR3 nucleotides read TGCAGCGTTGAAGCGGGAGGTTCGGGGACCCAGTACTTC. Its translation: CSVEAGGSGTQYF.

This clonotype came up many times. This rearrangement joins TRBV9 to TRBJ2-2, with D uncertain. The germline gives CDR1 SGDLS, CDR2 YYNGEE. This CDR3 contains 15 residues. Trimming left V 1 base short and J 6 bases short, with 13 bases between. The CDR3 sequence is CASSVTQRFAGELFF. The CDR3, as DNA: TGTGCCAGCAGCGTAACACAGAGGTTCGCCGGGGAGCTGTTTTTT. The variable domain in full, completed from reference TRBV9 and TRBJ2-2, reads DSGVTQTPKHLITATGQRVTLRCSPRSGDLSVYWYQQSLDQGLQFLIQYYNGEERAKGNILERFSAQQFPDLHSELNLSSLELGDSALYFCASSVTQRFAGELFFGEGSRLTVL.

This clonotype was seen many times. The chain links TRBV7-2 to TRBJ1-2; D possibly corresponds to TRBD1 (6 bases). The V gene's germline CDR1 is SGHTA and CDR2 FQGNSA. The CDR3 runs to 14 residues. V was pared by 5 bases and J by 2 bases, with 12 bases between. CDR3 DNA sequence: TGTGCCAGCAGCCAGGGGTCGGGCAACTATGGCTACACCTTC. This translates into CASSQGSGNYGYTF.

This clonotype has a count of ten or more. The J gene is TRBJ2-7, the V gene TRBV14; tentative D call: TRBD1 (5 bases). V lost 5 bases and J 6 bases, leaving 14 bases between the germline ends. The CDR3 is made up of 13 amino acids. Germline CDR1 and CDR2: SGHDN and FVKESK. In DNA form, the CDR3 reads TGTGCCAGCAGCGGACAAACAGGCCCCGAGCAGTACTTC. Translating it yields CASSGQTGPEQYF.

This chain connects TRBV29-1 to TRBJ1-1, with TRBD1 matching over 9 bases. This CDR3 region has 12 residues. The germline V gene has CDR1 SQVTM and CDR2 ANQGSEA. Losses at the gene ends were 8 bases for V and 7 bases for J; bases not matched to a gene: 8. DNA for the CDR3: TGCAGCTCGGACAGGGGTTTAGATGAAGCTTTCTTT. It codes for CSSDRGLDEAFF.

A few counts support this clonotype. This chain connects TRBV5-1 to TRBJ2-7; perhaps D is TRBD1 or TRBD2 (5 bases each). The CDR3 consists of 15 residues. Germline V gene sequence: CDR1 SGHRS, CDR2 YFSETQ. The V gene lost 4 bases and the J gene lost 3 bases, with 17 bases spanning the gap. The CDR3 loop reads CASSREVGTVYEQYF. The CDR3 DNA is TGCGCCAGCAGCCGAGAAGTGGGGACCGTCTACGAGCAGTACTTC. The full variable domain, with the rest looked up from reference TRBV5-1 and TRBJ2-7, is KAGVTQTPRYLIKTRGQQVTLSCSPISGHRSVSWYQQTPGQGLQFLFEYFSETQRNKGNFPGRFSGRQFSNSRSEMNVSTLELGDSALYLCASSREVGTVYEQYFGPGTRLTVT.

The chain has TRBV20-1 and TRBJ1-5; a weak D match, TRBD1 (5 bases). The CDR3 has 12 amino acids. The ends were cut back, 5 bases at V and 14 bases at J, with 19 bases in the middle. Germline values: CDR1 DFQATT, CDR2 SNEGSKA (reference sequence). The CDR3 nucleotides read TGCAGTGCTTCCGCGGGGGGGTCCTACGAGCATTTT. The encoded protein is CSASAGGSYEHF.

This clonotype was counted at least ten times. Written as DNA, the CDR3 is TGTGCCAGCAGCAGGACAACAAATCAGCCCCAGCATTTT. Translated: CASSRTTNQPQHF. The rearrangement uses TRBV6-2 or TRBV6-3 and TRBJ1-5; D might be TRBD1 (5 bases). The CDR3 length is 13 residues. Germline CDR1 MNHEY, CDR2 SVGEGT. Trimming pared 6 bases from V and 4 bases from J, leaving 10 bases between.

This clonotype was seen only a few times. The chain joins TRBV6-5 to TRBJ2-5; D is tentatively TRBD1 or TRBD2 (6 bases each). The ends were cut back, 0 bases at V and 2 bases at J, with 10 bases in the middle. CDR3 length equals 15 residues. Per the germline V gene, CDR1 is MNHEY and CDR2 is SVGAGI. The DNA of the CDR3 is TGTGCCAGCAGTTACTCGGGGGGCTATCAAGAGACCCAGTACTTC. Translated: CASSYSGGYQETQYF.

The J gene is TRBJ1-2, the V gene TRBV5-1; D is uncertain. The germline V gene has CDR1 SGHRS and CDR2 YFSETQ. The germline V and J ends were trimmed by 0 bases and 8 bases, with 14 bases remaining between them. The CDR3 has 14 amino acids. CDR3: CASSLGEGFGGYTF. The CDR3 DNA reads TGCGCCAGCAGCTTGGGAGAGGGTTTTGGAGGCTACACCTTC.

The chain couples TRBV7-3 to TRBJ2-5; D uncertain. V was cut by 10 bases and J by 5 bases, with 20 bases left in between. The CDR3 sequence is 14 residues long. The V gene's germline CDR1 is SGHTA and CDR2 FQGTGA. This chain's CDR3 is CATFPASMGETQYF. The CDR3 nucleotides are TGTGCCACCTTCCCGGCCTCAATGGGGGAGACCCAGTACTTC. Combining the CDR3 with reference TRBV7-3 and TRBJ2-5 gives the whole variable domain GAGVSQTPSNKVTEKGKYVELRCDPISGHTALYWYRQSLGQGPEFLIYFQGTGAADDSGLPNDRFFAVRPEGSVSTLKIQRTERGDSAVYLCATFPASMGETQYFGPGTRLLVL.

The table lists this clonotype with a few counts. V usage is TRBV7-2 and J usage is TRBJ2-7, with D perhaps given as TRBD1 or TRBD2 (5 bases each). V lost 5 bases and J lost 2, with 13 bases in between. CDR1 is SGHTA and CDR2 is FQGNSA in the germline V gene. The CDR3 totals 14 residues. The CDR3 protein is CASSPPGPTYEQYF. The CDR3, as DNA: TGTGCCAGCAGCCCGCCGGGGCCTACCTACGAGCAGTACTTC.

In its sample, this clonotype was seen a few times. This sequence joins TRBV19 and TRBJ2-7, with D tentatively TRBD2 (6 bases). CDR3 size: 14 residues. CDR1 and CDR2 from the germline V gene are LNHDA and SQIVND (reference sequence). Trimming left V 4 bases short and J 2 bases short, with 12 bases between. CDR3 nucleotide sequence: TGTGCCAGTAGTAGTCCTAGCGTCACCTACGAGCAGTACGTC. Amino acid sequence: CASSSPSVTYEQYV.

The sample holds many counts of this clonotype. J is TRBJ2-2 and V is TRBV19, with D possibly TRBD1 on 5 matching bases. V was cut by 3 bases and J by 4 bases, with 15 bases left in between. The CDR3 consists of 16 residues. CDR1 and CDR2 from the germline V gene are LNHDA and SQIVND (reference sequence). The CDR3 nucleotides are TGTGCCAGTAGTATCATTGGGCAGGGATTCACCGGGGAGCTGTTTTTT. Translating gives CASSIIGQGFTGELFF.